The 2 T cell receptor beta chains presented below share a single source sample, sequenced in a study of control samples from healthy donors and cancer patients. Profiled with immunoSEQ multiplex PCR; TCRdb holds only in-frame clones, not every one. Of about 130,000 clones listed, 90% were seen once; the top ten hold roughly 2.7%. The sample comprised blood. These receptors were collected from a middle-aged man in good health.

This clone appeared a single time. The rearrangement uses TRBV27 and TRBJ1-4; unclear D gene. CDR1 and CDR2 (germline): MNHEY, SMNVEV (reference sequence). The ends were cut back, 5 bases at V and 0 bases at J, with 13 bases in the middle. This CDR3 region has 16 residues. CDR3 in amino acids: CASSPLAITTNEKLFF. In DNA form, the CDR3 reads TGTGCCAGCAGTCCATTAGCGATCACAACTAATGAAAAACTGTTTTTT.

V is TRBV2 and J is TRBJ2-5; 8 positions match TRBD2. This CDR3 spans 15 amino acids. The germline gives CDR1 SNHLY, CDR2 FYNNEI. With 8 bases clipped from V and 1 base from J, the junction kept 9 bases outside the gene matches. In nucleotides, the CDR3 is TGTGCCAGCCGACGGGGGGGGAGGTTCCAAGAGACCCAGTACTTC. Protein: CASRRGGRFQETQYF.